One sample yielded the 2 T cell receptor beta chains listed below, sequenced in a study of blood T cell repertoires in COVID-19. Libraries were prepared by immunoSEQ multiplex PCR; TCRdb keeps only in-frame clonotypes and omits some of them. The table shows roughly 220,000 clones, with approximately 81% occurring only once. Sequenced sample: peripheral blood. Receptors were obtained from a man younger than 45 with active or convalescent COVID-19.

The chain is built from TRBV19 and TRBJ1-4; maybe TRBD1 (6 bases). Trimming left V 5 bases short and J 2 bases short, with 12 bases between. This CDR3 has 15 amino acids. The germline gives CDR1 LNHDA, CDR2 SQIVND (reference sequence). The DNA for the CDR3 is TGTGCCAGTAGTTCCTGGACAGCGACTAATGAAAAACTGTTTTTT. Protein: CASSSWTATNEKLFF.

CDR3 in amino acids: CASSFGLAGEIQYF. The CDR3 region has the DNA TGCGCCAGCAGCTTTGGACTAGCGGGAGAGATTCAGTACTTC. The V gene is TRBV5-1, the J gene TRBJ2-4; 13 bases are a match to TRBD2. The CDR3 has 14 amino acids. Germline CDR1 SGHRS, CDR2 YFSETQ. The junction had 3 bases not matched to a gene; V was cut back by 2 bases and J by 10 bases.